This TCR beta chain appears in the sequencing data of a study of cytomegalovirus exposure and HLA in healthy donors. Study at large: Approximately 180 million T cells yielded 100 million to 130 million unique TCR beta sequences, as an earlier analysis found. Study conclusions and caveats: Despite most TCR sequences being rare, some public TCRs occurred in many donors. According to an earlier analysis, most TCR beta V segments yielded productive rearrangements about 87% or about 30% of the time.

The PCR had 60 Vbeta and 13 Jbeta primers. Original handling: A later analysis tallied 87 million or so unique TCR beta chains, 9.5 million to 14 million of them shared. The assay was immunoSEQ multiplex PCR, and TCRdb's table has in-frame clones only and misses some. That table supplies the V and J calls and clone size; D and trimming were determined from the DNA. The sample shows roughly 190,000 clones, about 90% of them seen only once. About this clone: Antigen unknown.

The V gene lost 6 bases and the J gene lost 1 base, with 21 bases spanning the gap. The germline gives CDR1 MGHDK, CDR2 SYGVNS. The CDR3 contains 17 residues. J is TRBJ2-5 and V is TRBV25-1; D possibly corresponds to TRBD2 (6 bases). The sequence was obtained from a man aged 30 to 45 in good health and CMV-seronegative. The source material was PBMCs. CDR3 in DNA: TGTGCCAGCAGCCCCCGGGAGCCGACCCCTCTCCAAGAGACCCAGTACTTC. Its protein is CASSPREPTPLQETQYF.